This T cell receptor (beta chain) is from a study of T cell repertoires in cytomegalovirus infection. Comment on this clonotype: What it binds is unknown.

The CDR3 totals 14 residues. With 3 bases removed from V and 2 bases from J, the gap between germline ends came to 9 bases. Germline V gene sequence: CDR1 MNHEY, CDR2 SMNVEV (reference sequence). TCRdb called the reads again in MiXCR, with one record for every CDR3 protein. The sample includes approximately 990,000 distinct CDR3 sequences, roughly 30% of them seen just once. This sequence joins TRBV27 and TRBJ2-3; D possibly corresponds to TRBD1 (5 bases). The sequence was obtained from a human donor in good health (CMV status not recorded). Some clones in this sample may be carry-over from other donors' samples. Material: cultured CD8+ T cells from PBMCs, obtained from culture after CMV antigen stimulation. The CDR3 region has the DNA TGTGCCAGCAGTTTTGGCAGGGCCACAGATACGCAGTATTTT. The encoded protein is CASSFGRATDTQYF.